These 30 T cell receptor beta chains came from one sample sequenced in a study of human T cells and chemical hapten exposure. MiXCR was run by TCRdb on the RACE reads, yielding one entry per CDR3 protein. The data show 40,000 to 50,000 distinct CDR3 sequences, under 4.5% seen once. Regarding time point: patch test 1, 2 weeks after DPC sensitization. The treatment denotes: therapeutic diphenylcyclopropenone sensitization with weekly scalp DPC. Total RNA was extracted from unfractionated whole blood. Sequenced material: whole blood, taken in connection with sensitization to the hapten diphenylcyclopropenone (DPC). These receptors were obtained from a man aged 50 to 59 with alopecia areata. Some clones in this sample may be carry-over from other donors' samples.

This clonotype was recorded many times. The rearrangement uses TRBV19 and TRBJ1-5; no definite D call. Germline V gene lookup returns CDR1 LNHDA and CDR2 SQIVND (reference sequence). The V end was cut by 5 bases, the J end by 0 bases, with 11 bases between. The CDR3 totals 15 residues. CDR3 sequence (DNA): TGTGCCAGTAGTTACGTGGATTATAGCAATCAGCCCCAGCATTTT. It specifies CASSYVDYSNQPQHF.

This clonotype has more than one count but fewer than ten. Here the CDR3 reads CASSPPGLAGVDEQFF. CDR3 bases: TGTGCCAGCAGCCCACCGGGACTAGCGGGAGTTGATGAGCAGTTCTTC. The chain links TRBV12-3 or TRBV12-4 to TRBJ2-1, with 14 bases lining up with TRBD2. The CDR3 loop spans 16 amino acids. V trimming: 6 bases; J trimming: 8 bases; junction bases outside the gene matches: 9.

This clonotype appeared a few times. The V and J genes are TRBV25-1 and TRBJ1-5; D is perhaps TRBD1 (5 bases). CDR1 MGHDK and CDR2 SYGVNS come from the germline V gene. The V end lost 1 base, the J end lost 5 bases, and 9 bases lay between the germline ends. The CDR3 is 14 amino acids. CDR3 bases: TGTGCCAGCAGTGAATTTGGAGGGGATCAGCCCCAGCATTTT. Amino acids: CASSEFGGDQPQHF.

This clonotype was recorded many times. The J gene is TRBJ2-7, the V gene TRBV6-5; 9 nucleotides agree with TRBD1. In germline, CDR1 is MNHEY, CDR2 SVGAGI. CDR3 size: 14 residues. V gave up 2 bases and J gave up 4 bases; unmatched junction bases: 3. The CDR3 DNA reads as TGTGCCAGCAGTTACGGACAGGGGACGTACGAGCAGTACTTC. As protein: CASSYGQGTYEQYF.

This clonotype has at least ten counts. The chain carries TRBV29-1 and TRBJ2-3, with D uncertain. The CDR3 has 13 amino acids. CDR1 and CDR2 from the germline V gene are SQVTM and ANQGSEA. The V end was cut by 4 bases, the J end by 0 bases, with 8 bases between. The CDR3 nucleotides read TGCAGCGTTGCCGCAGGTAGCACAGATACGCAGTATTTT. It yields the protein CSVAAGSTDTQYF.

This clonotype has at least ten counts. V and J are TRBV28 and TRBJ2-7; possibly TRBD1 for D (6 bases). The germline CDR1 and CDR2 sequences are MDHEN and SYDVKM. This CDR3 has 14 amino acids. V lost 6 bases, J lost 2 bases, and 14 bases lay in between. The CDR3 spells CASRRGIPAYEQYF. The CDR3 DNA reads TGTGCCAGCAGAAGGGGGATCCCAGCCTACGAGCAGTACTTC.

This clonotype was counted many times. The chain employs TRBV6-1 and TRBJ1-4; D not certain. The germline gives CDR1 MNHNS, CDR2 SASEGT. The CDR3 has 14 residues. Trimming stripped 6 bases from V and 4 bases from J, with 12 bases between. The CDR3 protein is CASSNGLSNEKLFF. For the CDR3, the DNA is TGTGCCAGCAGCAACGGACTGAGTAATGAAAAACTGTTTTTT.

This clonotype showed up just a few times. This sequence joins TRBV19 and TRBJ2-7; TRBD1 matches at 9 bases. Unmatched junction bases numbered 4, after V lost 3 bases and J lost 4 bases. Germline V gives CDR1 LNHDA, CDR2 SQIVND (reference sequence). The CDR3 is 14 amino acids. CDR3 region: CASSMGQGAYEQYF. Written as DNA, the CDR3 is TGTGCCAGTAGTATGGGACAGGGAGCATACGAGCAGTACTTC.

This clonotype showed up many times. The chain recombines TRBV18 with TRBJ2-4, with D perhaps being TRBD1 or TRBD2 (6 bases each). Looked up from germline, CDR1 is KGHSH and CDR2 is LQKENI. V was trimmed by 2 bases and J by 0 bases, leaving 14 bases between them. The CDR3 extends over 17 amino acids. The CDR3 region is CASSPLRDTLAKNIQYF. CDR3 sequence (DNA): TGTGCCAGCTCACCATTGCGGGACACCCTAGCCAAAAACATTCAGTACTTC. Variable domain in full (rest from reference TRBV18 and TRBJ2-4): NAGVMQNPRHLVRRRGQEARLRCSPMKGHSHVYWYRQLPEEGLKFMVYLQKENIIDESGMPKERFSAEFPKEGPSILRIQQVVRGDSAAYFCASSPLRDTLAKNIQYFGAGTRLSVL.

This clonotype was observed many times. The gene calls are TRBV6-6 and TRBJ2-2; 7 nucleotides line up with TRBD2. The CDR3 runs 14 residues. Germline values: CDR1 MNHNY, CDR2 SVGAGI (reference sequence). J gave up 7 bases and V 6 bases, and 8 bases lay outside the gene matches. The CDR3 region has the DNA TGTGCCAGCAGCGGACTAGTTCCCGACGGGGAGCTGTTTTTT. This gives the protein CASSGLVPDGELFF.

Ten or more counts support this clonotype. The chain combines TRBV6-1 with TRBJ2-7, with D perhaps TRBD2 (6 bases). Germline CDR1 and CDR2: MNHNS and SASEGT. V was pared by 7 bases and J by 2 bases, with 21 bases between. The CDR3 runs to 16 residues. This CDR3 reads CASKAAGRLLTYEQYF. DNA for the CDR3: TGTGCCAGCAAGGCCGCCGGGAGACTGCTGACCTACGAGCAGTACTTC.

This clonotype was observed once. One end of the junction fails to match germline, which may point to a read error. V usage is TRBV12-3 or TRBV12-4 and J usage is TRBJ2-7, with unresolved D. The CDR3 length is 14 residues. The CDR3, as DNA: TGTGACAGCAGTTACTGGACCCAGATCTACGAGCAGTACTTC. Its translation: CDSSYWTQIYEQYF.

This clonotype was observed at least ten times. The chain uses TRBV29-1 and TRBJ2-7; TRBD2 aligns across 13 bases. J gave up 4 bases and V 7 bases, and 4 bases lay outside the gene matches. This CDR3 region has 13 residues. Germline V CDR1 and CDR2: SQVTM, ANQGSEA. CDR3 loop: CSAGLAGLYEQYF. The CDR3 coding sequence is TGCAGCGCGGGACTAGCGGGACTTTACGAGCAGTACTTC.

The table lists this clonotype with many counts. The DNA for the CDR3 is TGTGCCAGCAGCCGTGGCGACTTCGCCTTACGGAATACGCAGTATTTT. It codes for CASSRGDFALRNTQYF. The V call is TRBV12-3 or TRBV12-4, the J call TRBJ2-3, with D unresolved. The CDR3 is 16 amino acids. V shed 6 bases and J shed 7 bases, with 23 bases lying between them.

At least ten counts were recorded for this clonotype. This chain links TRBV7-9 with TRBJ2-3, with 7 nucleotides matching TRBD1. The J segment lost 0 bases and the V segment lost 6 bases, leaving 15 bases of the junction unmatched. Germline CDR1 reads SEHNR; CDR2 reads FQNEAQ (reference sequence). This CDR3 contains 18 residues. The DNA of the CDR3 is TGTGCCAGCAGAGCCACCCCGGGACAGTTGACTAGCACAGATACGCAGTATTTT. Translated: CASRATPGQLTSTDTQYF.

The table lists this clonotype with many counts. The chain is built from TRBV20-1 and TRBJ2-7; D may be TRBD1 (5 bases). This CDR3 comprises 12 residues. Trimming left V 6 bases short and J 0 bases short, with 9 bases between. CDR1 is DFQATT and CDR2 is SNEGSKA in the germline V gene (reference sequence). CDR3 sequence (DNA): TGCAGTGCCTCGACAGACTCCTACGAGCAGTACTTC. Residues: CSASTDSYEQYF.

This clonotype was observed many times. This CDR3 is CSARDGDRDDSYEQYF. For the CDR3, the DNA is TGCAGTGCTAGAGACGGGGACCGCGATGACTCCTACGAGCAGTACTTC. The chain has TRBV20-1 and TRBJ2-7, with D perhaps given as TRBD1 or TRBD2 (5 bases each). Germline CDR1 and CDR2: DFQATT and SNEGSKA (reference sequence). V gave up 0 bases and J gave up 0 bases, with 15 bases separating them. The CDR3 spans 16 residues.

This clonotype was observed many times. The V and J genes are TRBV29-1 and TRBJ1-3; TRBD1 agrees at 9 bases. The V segment lost 5 bases and the J segment 2 bases; nucleotides outside the gene matches: 1. Germline CDR1 and CDR2: SQVTM and ANQGSEA. The CDR3 has 13 amino acids. Here the CDR3 reads CSVRQGAGNTIYF. As DNA, the CDR3 is TGCAGCGTTCGACAGGGGGCTGGAAACACCATATATTTT.

This clonotype was observed many times. The rearrangement uses TRBV18 and TRBJ1-1; tentatively, D is TRBD1 (5 bases). Germline V gene sequence: CDR1 KGHSH, CDR2 LQKENI. V lost 3 bases to trimming and J lost 3 bases, with 11 bases between them. The CDR3 extends over 14 amino acids. The CDR3 region is CASSPARGDTEAFF. The CDR3 coding sequence is TGTGCCAGCTCACCGGCCCGAGGGGACACTGAAGCTTTCTTT.

This clonotype occurred many times. The V gene is TRBV14, the J gene TRBJ1-2; weak D call: TRBD1 (5 bases). The CDR3 consists of 14 residues. The germline V gene has CDR1 SGHDN and CDR2 FVKESK. V was trimmed by 4 bases and J by 2 bases, leaving 11 bases between them. The CDR3 coding sequence is TGTGCCAGCAGCCCGAGCGGGGGAAACTATGGCTACACCTTC. Translating it yields CASSPSGGNYGYTF.

This clonotype appeared many times. This rearrangement joins TRBV4-3 to TRBJ2-1; TRBD2 is a possible D gene (6 bases). The germline V and J ends were trimmed by 1 base and 8 bases, with 18 bases remaining between them. CDR3 length: 16 residues. CDR1 and CDR2 from the germline V gene are LGHNA and YSLEER. CDR3 sequence: CASSQASGSRHDEQFF. CDR3 DNA: TGCGCCAGCAGCCAAGCGAGCGGGTCTAGACACGATGAGCAGTTCTTC.

This clonotype occurred many times. This sequence joins TRBV18 and TRBJ2-7, with D possibly being TRBD1 (5 bases). V was clipped by 3 bases and J by 6 bases, with 15 bases between them. The CDR3 covers 14 residues. CDR1 and CDR2 (germline): KGHSH, LQKENI. The DNA for the CDR3 is TGTGCCAGCTCACCGGGCAGGGTGACGGGCGAGCAGTACTTC. This encodes CASSPGRVTGEQYF.

This clonotype was seen a few times. The chain recombines TRBV10-3 with TRBJ2-7; D is ambiguous. V was cut by 2 bases and J by 5 bases, with 7 bases left in between. The CDR3 runs to 12 residues. Germline-derived CDR1 and CDR2 are ENHRY and SYGVKD. The CDR3 protein is CAISEPRHEQYF. The CDR3 DNA sequence: TGTGCCATCAGTGAGCCGCGTCACGAGCAGTACTTC.

In its sample, this clonotype was seen many times. V is TRBV5-1 and J is TRBJ1-1, with D possibly being TRBD1 (5 bases). Looked up from germline, CDR1 is SGHRS and CDR2 is YFSETQ. Deletions cut 0 bases from V and 4 bases from J, with 13 bases between. This CDR3 is 15 amino acids long. In DNA, the CDR3 is TGCGCCAGCAGCTTGGGGCAGGGCGGGGGCACTGAAGCTTTCTTT. Residues: CASSLGQGGGTEAFF.

In this sample, this clonotype turned up many times. The CDR3 here is CASSYSAGGSNSPLHF. The CDR3 DNA is TGTGCCAGCAGTTATTCCGCGGGGGGGAGTAATTCACCCCTCCACTTT. The chain carries TRBV6-5 and TRBJ1-6, with D possibly TRBD1 on 5 matching bases. This CDR3 contains 16 residues. CDR1 is MNHEY, CDR2 SVGAGI, per germline. Trimming pared 3 bases from V and 6 bases from J, leaving 15 bases between.

This clonotype was found many times. Written as DNA, the CDR3 is TGCGCCAGCAGCCAAGTCCTTTCTGGGGCCAACGTCCTGACTTTC. Encoded protein: CASSQVLSGANVLTF. The chain combines TRBV4-3 with TRBJ2-6; D remains ambiguous. The germline CDR1 and CDR2 sequences are LGHNA and YSLEER. The ends were cut back, 1 base at V and 1 base at J, with 5 bases in the middle. The CDR3 contains 15 residues.

This clonotype was counted at least ten times. V usage is TRBV6-6 and J usage is TRBJ2-1; 7 nucleotides align to TRBD2. This CDR3 has 12 residues. Germline CDR1 MNHNY, CDR2 SVGAGI (reference sequence). The junction had 5 bases not matched to a gene; V was cut back by 6 bases and J by 9 bases. The CDR3 protein is CASRAGDPEQFF. The CDR3 coding sequence is TGTGCCAGCAGGGCGGGAGATCCTGAGCAGTTCTTC.

Ten or more counts support this clonotype. The chain is built from TRBV12-3 or TRBV12-4 and TRBJ2-3; D is perhaps TRBD2 (6 bases). CDR3 length: 15 amino acids. V lost 4 bases and J 2 bases, leaving 13 bases between the germline ends. The CDR3 region is CASSSWGGDTDTQYF. CDR3 nucleotides: TGTGCCAGCAGTTCATGGGGAGGTGACACAGATACGCAGTATTTT.

This clonotype was seen many times. The chain combines TRBV7-9 with TRBJ2-7; D is unresolved. The CDR3 is 12 residues long. The V and J ends lost 2 bases and 3 bases respectively, with 5 bases between them. Germline V lookup: CDR1 SEHNR, CDR2 FQNEAQ (reference sequence). The CDR3 DNA is TGTGCCAGCAGCTTATCTAGCTACGAGCAGTACTTC. Encoded protein: CASSLSSYEQYF.

In the case of this clonotype: A single base separates this from a much larger clone, so it may be a read error. The chain uses TRBV5-1 and TRBJ2-7; the match to TRBD2 covers 9 bases. With V trimmed by 4 bases and J by 8 bases, 10 bases remained unmatched. This CDR3 region has 14 residues. CDR1 is SGHRS, CDR2 YFSETQ, per germline. CDR3 loop: CASSMRGGVSKQYF. The CDR3 bases are TGCGCCAGCAGCATGCGGGGGGGAGTATCCAAGCAGTACTTC.